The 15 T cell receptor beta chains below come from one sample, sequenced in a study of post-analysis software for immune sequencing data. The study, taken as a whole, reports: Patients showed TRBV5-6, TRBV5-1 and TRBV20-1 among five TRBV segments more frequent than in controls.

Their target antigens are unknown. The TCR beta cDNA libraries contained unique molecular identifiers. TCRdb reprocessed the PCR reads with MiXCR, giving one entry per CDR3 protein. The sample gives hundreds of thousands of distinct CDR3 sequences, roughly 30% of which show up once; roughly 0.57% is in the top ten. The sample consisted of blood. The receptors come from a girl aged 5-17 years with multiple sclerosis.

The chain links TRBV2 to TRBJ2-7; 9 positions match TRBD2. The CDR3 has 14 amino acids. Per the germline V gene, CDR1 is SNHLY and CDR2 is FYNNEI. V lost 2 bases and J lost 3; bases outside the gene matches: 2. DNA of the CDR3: TGTGCCAGCAGTGAAAAGACTAGCGGCTACGAGCAGTACTTC. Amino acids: CASSEKTSGYEQYF.

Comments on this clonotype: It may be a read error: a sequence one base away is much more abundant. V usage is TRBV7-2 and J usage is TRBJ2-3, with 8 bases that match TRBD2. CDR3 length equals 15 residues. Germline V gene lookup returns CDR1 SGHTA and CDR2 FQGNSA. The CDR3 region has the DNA TGTGCCAGCAGCTTAGAACTAGCGGACACAGGTACGCAGTATTTT. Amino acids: CASSLELADTGTQYF.

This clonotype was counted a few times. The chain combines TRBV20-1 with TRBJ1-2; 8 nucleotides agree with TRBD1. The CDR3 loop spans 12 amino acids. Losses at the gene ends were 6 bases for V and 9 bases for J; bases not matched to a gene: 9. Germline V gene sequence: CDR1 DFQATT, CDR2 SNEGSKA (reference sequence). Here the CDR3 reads CSASDRGRSYTF. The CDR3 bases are TGCAGTGCCTCCGACAGGGGACGAAGCTACACCTTC.

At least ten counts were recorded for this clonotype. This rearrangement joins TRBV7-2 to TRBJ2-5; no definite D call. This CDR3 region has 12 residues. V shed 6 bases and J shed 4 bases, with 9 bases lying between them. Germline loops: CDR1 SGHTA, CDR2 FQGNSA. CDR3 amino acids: CASSHTRETQYF. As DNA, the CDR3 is TGTGCCAGCAGTCACACTCGAGAGACCCAGTACTTC.

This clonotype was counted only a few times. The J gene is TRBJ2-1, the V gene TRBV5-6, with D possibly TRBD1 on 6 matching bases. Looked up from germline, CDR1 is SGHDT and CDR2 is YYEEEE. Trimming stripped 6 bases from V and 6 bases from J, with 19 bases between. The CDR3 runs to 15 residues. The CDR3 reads CASNRRFTGRNEQFF. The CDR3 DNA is TGTGCCAGCAACCGGAGATTCACAGGGCGCAATGAGCAGTTCTTC.

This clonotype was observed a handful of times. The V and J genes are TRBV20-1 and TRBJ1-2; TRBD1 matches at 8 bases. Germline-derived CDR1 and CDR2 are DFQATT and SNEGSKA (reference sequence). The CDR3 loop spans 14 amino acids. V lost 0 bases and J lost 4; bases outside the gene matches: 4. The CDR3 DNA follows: TGCAGTGCTAGAGACAGGGGGCGCGGCTATGGCTACACCTTC. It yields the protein CSARDRGRGYGYTF.

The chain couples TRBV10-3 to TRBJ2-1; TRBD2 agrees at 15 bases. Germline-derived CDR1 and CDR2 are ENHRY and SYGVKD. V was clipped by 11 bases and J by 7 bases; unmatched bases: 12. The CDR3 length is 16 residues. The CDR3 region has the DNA TGTGCCGTCGACCGCATCGGGACTAGCGGGAGGAATGAGCAGTTCTTC. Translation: CAVDRIGTSGRNEQFF.

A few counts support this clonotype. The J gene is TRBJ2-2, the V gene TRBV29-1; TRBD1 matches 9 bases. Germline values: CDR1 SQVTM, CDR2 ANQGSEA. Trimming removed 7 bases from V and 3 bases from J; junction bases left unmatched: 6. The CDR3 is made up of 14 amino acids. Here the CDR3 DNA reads TGCAGCGGCAAGACAGGGGGGGACACCGGGGAGCTGTTTTTT. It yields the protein CSGKTGGDTGELFF.

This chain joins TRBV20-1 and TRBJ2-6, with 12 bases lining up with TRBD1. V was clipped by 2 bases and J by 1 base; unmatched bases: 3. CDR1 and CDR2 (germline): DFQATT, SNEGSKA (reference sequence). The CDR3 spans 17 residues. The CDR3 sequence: CSARRDRGQSGANVLTF. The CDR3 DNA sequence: TGCAGTGCTAGACGGGACAGGGGGCAATCTGGGGCCAACGTCCTGACTTTC.

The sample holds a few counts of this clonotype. In DNA form, the CDR3 reads TGCGCCAGCAGCCAACGATACTACGATGCGCAGTATTTT. This translates into CASSQRYYDAQYF. This chain uses TRBV4-3 with TRBJ2-3, with D uncertain. CDR1 is LGHNA and CDR2 is YSLEER in the germline V gene. Trimming pared 2 bases from V and 10 bases from J, leaving 13 bases between. This CDR3 region has 13 residues.

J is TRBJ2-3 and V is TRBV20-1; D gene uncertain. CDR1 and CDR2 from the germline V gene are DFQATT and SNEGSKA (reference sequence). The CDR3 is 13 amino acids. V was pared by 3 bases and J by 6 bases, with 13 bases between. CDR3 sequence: CSASPLGSDTQYF. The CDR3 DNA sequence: TGCAGTGCTAGCCCCCTAGGATCGGATACGCAGTATTTT.

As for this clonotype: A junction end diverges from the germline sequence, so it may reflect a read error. CDR3 coding DNA: TGTACCAGCACCGCCCTCCGGGACAGGGGGCTGATGGGGCAGTACTTC. This translates into CTSTALRDRGLMGQYF. The chain carries TRBV28 and TRBJ2-5, with TRBD1 matching over 12 bases. Germline CDR1 reads MDHEN; CDR2 reads SYDVKM. The CDR3 is 16 amino acids.

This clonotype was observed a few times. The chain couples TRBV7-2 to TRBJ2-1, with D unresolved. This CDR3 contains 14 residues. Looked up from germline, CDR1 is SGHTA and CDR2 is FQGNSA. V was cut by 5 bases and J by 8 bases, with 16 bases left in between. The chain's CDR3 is CASSLPVALDEQFF. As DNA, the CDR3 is TGTGCCAGCAGCCTACCAGTTGCGCTCGATGAGCAGTTCTTC.

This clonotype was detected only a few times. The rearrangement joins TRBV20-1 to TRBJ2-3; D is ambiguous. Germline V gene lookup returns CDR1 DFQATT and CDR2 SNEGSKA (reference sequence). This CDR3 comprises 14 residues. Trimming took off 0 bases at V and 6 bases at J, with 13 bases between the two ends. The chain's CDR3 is CSAREAARGDTQYF. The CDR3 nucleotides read TGCAGTGCTAGAGAGGCGGCCCGTGGTGATACGCAGTATTTT.

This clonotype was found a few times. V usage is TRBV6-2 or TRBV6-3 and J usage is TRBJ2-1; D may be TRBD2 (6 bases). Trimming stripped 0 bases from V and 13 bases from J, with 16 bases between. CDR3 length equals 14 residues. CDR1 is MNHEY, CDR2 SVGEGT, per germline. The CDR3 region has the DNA TGTGCCAGCAGTTACTCGTCCCTACCCGGGAGCCAGTTCTTC. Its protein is CASSYSSLPGSQFF.